These T cell receptor beta chains were read from a single sample in a study of blood T cell repertoires in COVID-19. Some clones are missing from TCRdb's copy, which holds only in-frame ones; the method was immunoSEQ multiplex PCR. The data hold roughly 70,000 clones, with around 89% observed a single time. The sample was peripheral blood. All receptors come from a woman of 80 years or more with active COVID-19. CDR3s include the opening cysteine and the closing phenylalanine or tryptophan. Fields, in order: V gene, J gene, CDR3 length, D gene, clone size, CDR3 DNA, CDR3 protein. The D gene is left open where the match is weak. Size is stated for part of the rows, as once, few or many counts, or as a class when the clone is expanded.

V gene: TRBV18
J gene: TRBJ1-1
CDR3 length: 14
D gene: TRBD1
clone size: -
CDR3 DNA: TGTGCCAGCTCACCTTCCCGGGACAGGGTTTCGGCTTTCTTT
CDR3 protein: CASSPSRDRVSAFF

V gene: TRBV28
J gene: TRBJ2-7
CDR3 length: 13
D gene: -
clone size: -
CDR3 DNA: TGTGCCAGCAGGGGACTTCCCGCCTACGAGCAGTACTTC
CDR3 protein: CASRGLPAYEQYF

V gene: TRBV7-9
J gene: TRBJ2-2
CDR3 length: 14
D gene: -
clone size: -
CDR3 DNA: TGTGCCAGCAGCCCACTAGCGAACACCGGGGAGCTGTTTTTT
CDR3 protein: CASSPLANTGELFF

V gene: TRBV28
J gene: TRBJ2-3
CDR3 length: 14
D gene: -
clone size: few
CDR3 DNA: TGTGCCAGCACGAGACTGACCCGCACAGATACGCAGTATTTT
CDR3 protein: CASTRLTRTDTQYF

V gene: TRBV5-1
J gene: TRBJ2-3
CDR3 length: 15
D gene: -
clone size: -
CDR3 DNA: TGCGCCAGCAGCTTGGCCGGTAGTAGAGATAATACGCAGTATTTT
CDR3 protein: CASSLAGSRDNTQYF

V gene: TRBV9
J gene: TRBJ2-3
CDR3 length: 16
D gene: TRBD2
clone size: -
CDR3 DNA: TGTGCCAGCAGCCCCCGGGGACTAGCGGGGCCAGATACGCAGTATTTT
CDR3 protein: CASSPRGLAGPDTQYF

V gene: TRBV24-1
J gene: TRBJ2-5
CDR3 length: 13
D gene: TRBD1
clone size: -
CDR3 DNA: TGTGCCACCGGCGACAGGGGGCGAGAGACCCAGTACTTC
CDR3 protein: CATGDRGRETQYF

V gene: TRBV7-8
J gene: TRBJ2-7
CDR3 length: 13
D gene: -
clone size: -
CDR3 DNA: TGTGCCAGCAGCTTAGCGCCCAGGTACGAGCAGTACTTC
CDR3 protein: CASSLAPRYEQYF

V gene: TRBV2
J gene: TRBJ2-3
CDR3 length: 15
D gene: -
clone size: -
CDR3 DNA: TGTGCCAGCAGTGTAAGGTCTAGCGGCACAGATACGCAGTATTTT
CDR3 protein: CASSVRSSGTDTQYF

V gene: TRBV5-1
J gene: TRBJ1-5
CDR3 length: 14
D gene: -
clone size: once
CDR3 DNA: TGCGCCAGCAGCCAGGACAGTAGCAATCAGCCCCAGCATTTT
CDR3 protein: CASSQDSSNQPQHF

V gene: TRBV9
J gene: TRBJ2-1
CDR3 length: 17
D gene: TRBD2
clone size: -
CDR3 DNA: TGTGCCAGCAGCGCAACCCCCGGGACTAGGACTCGAGGTGAGCAGTTCTTC
CDR3 protein: CASSATPGTRTRGEQFF

V gene: TRBV10-3
J gene: TRBJ2-2
CDR3 length: 16
D gene: TRBD1
clone size: -
CDR3 DNA: TGTGCCACCCATCCCCGGGACAGGACGAACACCGGGGAGCTGTTTTTT
CDR3 protein: CATHPRDRTNTGELFF

V gene: TRBV6-2/TRBV6-3
J gene: TRBJ2-1
CDR3 length: 15
D gene: -
clone size: -
CDR3 DNA: TGTGCCAGCAGTTACTCGGTCGGCGGGTTCAATGAGCAGTTCTTC
CDR3 protein: CASSYSVGGFNEQFF

V gene: TRBV7-2
J gene: TRBJ2-1
CDR3 length: 14
D gene: -
clone size: -
CDR3 DNA: TGTGCCAGCAGCTTGACTAGGGCCCACAATGAGCAGTTCTTC
CDR3 protein: CASSLTRAHNEQFF

V gene: TRBV15
J gene: TRBJ2-3
CDR3 length: 16
D gene: TRBD2
clone size: -
CDR3 DNA: TGTGCCACCAGCAGACCAATAGCGGGAGGCCCAGATACGCAGTATTTT
CDR3 protein: CATSRPIAGGPDTQYF

V gene: TRBV7-6
J gene: TRBJ2-1
CDR3 length: 15
D gene: TRBD2
clone size: -
CDR3 DNA: TGTGCCAGCAGCTTAGGGACCAGCGGGATTGGTGAGCAGTTCTTC
CDR3 protein: CASSLGTSGIGEQFF

V gene: TRBV9
J gene: TRBJ2-6
CDR3 length: 16
D gene: -
clone size: -
CDR3 DNA: TGTGCCAGCACCGGAGGAATTGGGGCTGGGGCCAACGTCCTGACTTTC
CDR3 protein: CASTGGIGAGANVLTF